Reported below is one TCR beta chain. Via MiXCR, TCRdb re-called the 5' RACE reads, giving one row per CDR3 protein. The data hold approximately 52,000 distinct CDR3 sequences, with less than 8.5% observed a single time. Described time point: sample taken at primary tumor resection. Whole RNA was taken from tumor, nontumor lung or frozen PBMC; it was then sequenced unsorted. The sample belongs to a study of spatial heterogeneity in lung cancer. On the study more broadly: In raw reads, more than eight appearances on average were recorded for each unique TCR and UMI combination.

The CDR3 is 13 residues long. Germline V gives CDR1 SGHDN, CDR2 FVKESK. V lost 1 base and J 7 bases, leaving 7 bases between the germline ends. Sequencing was performed on PBMCs, taken at surgery. The receptor's source is a female donor with early-stage non-small cell lung cancer. The chain carries TRBV14 and TRBJ1-4; no reliable D call. The chain's CDR3 is CASSQVRGEKLFF. Here the CDR3 DNA reads TGTGCCAGCAGCCAAGTCCGCGGTGAAAAACTGTTTTTT.